This T cell receptor beta chain was documented in a study of liver allograft versus peripheral blood T cells. Study-level background: Transplanted-liver T cell receptor repertoires were compared with recipients' peripheral blood repertoires.

In the case of this clonotype: What it recognizes is unknown.

TCRdb used MiXCR to reprocess the reads, holding one entry per CDR3 protein. Among over 15,000 distinct CDR3 sequences, around 20% were seen once, and the ten largest hold over 9.5%. Whole-study results and caveats: According to reports, the T cell receptor repertoires inside liver allografts differed from those in peripheral blood.

The junction had 13 bases not matched to a gene; V was cut back by 6 bases and J by 2 bases. Germline CDR1 and CDR2: DFQATT and SNEGSKA (reference sequence). CDR3 length: 16 amino acids. This TCR came from a human patient who had a liver transplant. A share of the T cells may be of graft donor origin. J is TRBJ2-1 and V is TRBV20-1; 7 bases line up with TRBD1. The CDR3 spells CSAHLRNRGAYNEQFF. As DNA, the CDR3 is TGCAGTGCCCACCTTAGGAACAGGGGAGCCTACAATGAGCAGTTCTTC.